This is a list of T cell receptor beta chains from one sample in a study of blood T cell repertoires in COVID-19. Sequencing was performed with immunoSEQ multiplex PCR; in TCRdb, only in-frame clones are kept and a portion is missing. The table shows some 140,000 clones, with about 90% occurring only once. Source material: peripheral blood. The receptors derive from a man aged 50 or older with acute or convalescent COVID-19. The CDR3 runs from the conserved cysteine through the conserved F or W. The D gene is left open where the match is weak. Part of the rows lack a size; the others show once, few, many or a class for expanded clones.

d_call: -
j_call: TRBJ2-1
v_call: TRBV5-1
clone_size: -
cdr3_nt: TGCGCCAGCAGCTTCCGGGACACCCACTCCTACAATGAGCAGTTCTTC
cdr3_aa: CASSFRDTHSYNEQFF

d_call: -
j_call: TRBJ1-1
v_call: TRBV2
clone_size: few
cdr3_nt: TGTGCCAGCAGCACCACAAGGGGCGTTGAAGCTTTCTTT
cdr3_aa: CASSTTRGVEAFF

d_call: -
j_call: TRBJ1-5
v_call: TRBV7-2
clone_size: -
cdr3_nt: TGTGCCAGCAGCTTAGAATGGGCAGGGAATCAGCCCCAGCATTTT
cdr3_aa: CASSLEWAGNQPQHF

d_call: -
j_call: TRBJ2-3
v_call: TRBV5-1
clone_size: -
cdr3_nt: TGCGCCAGCAGCTTGGCCTTAGTGAGCACAGATACGCAGTATTTT
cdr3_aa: CASSLALVSTDTQYF

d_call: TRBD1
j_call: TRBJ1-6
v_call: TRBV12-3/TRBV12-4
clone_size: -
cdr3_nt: TGTGCCAGCAGTGACAGGGATGTTTCACCCCTCCACTTT
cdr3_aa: CASSDRDVSPLHF

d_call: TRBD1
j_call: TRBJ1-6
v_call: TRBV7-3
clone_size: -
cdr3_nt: TGTGCCAGCAGCTTATTGGGGACAGGGAATAATTCACCCCTCCACTTT
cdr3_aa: CASSLLGTGNNSPLHF

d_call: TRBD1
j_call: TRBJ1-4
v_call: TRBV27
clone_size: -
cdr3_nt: TGTGCCAGCAGTGCGGACAGGGTTTTTCCAACTAATGAAAAACTGTTTTTT
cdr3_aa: CASSADRVFPTNEKLFF

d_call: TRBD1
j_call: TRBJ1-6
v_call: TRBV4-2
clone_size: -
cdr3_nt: TGTGCCAGCAGCCAAGATCGTGGCAGGGGGCGGCTGTCACCCCTCCACTTT
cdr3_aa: CASSQDRGRGRLSPLHF

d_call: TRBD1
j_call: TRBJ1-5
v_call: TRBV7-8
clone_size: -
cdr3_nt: TGTGCCAGCAGCGGGACAGGGCTTTTCCTTAGCAATCAGCCCCAGCATTTT
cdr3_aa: CASSGTGLFLSNQPQHF

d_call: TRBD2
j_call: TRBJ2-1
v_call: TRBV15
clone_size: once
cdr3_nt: TGTGCCACCAGCAGAGGGTTTGTGACTAGCGGGTACAATGAGCAGTTCTTC
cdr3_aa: CATSRGFVTSGYNEQFF

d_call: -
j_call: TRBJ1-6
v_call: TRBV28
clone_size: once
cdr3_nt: TGTGCCAGCAGTTTGTACAGGTCCTATAATTCACCCCTCCACTTT
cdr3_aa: CASSLYRSYNSPLHF

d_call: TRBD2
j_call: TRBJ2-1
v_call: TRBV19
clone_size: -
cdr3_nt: TGTGCCAGTAGTATCCTCAGCGGGAGTCAGGATGAGCAGTTCTTC
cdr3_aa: CASSILSGSQDEQFF

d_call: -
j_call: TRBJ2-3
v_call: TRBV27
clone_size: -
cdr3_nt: TGTGCCAGCAGTTTAGGGCTAGCCCGCACAGATACGCAGTATTTT
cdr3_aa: CASSLGLARTDTQYF

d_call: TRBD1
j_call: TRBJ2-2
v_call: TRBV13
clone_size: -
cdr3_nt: TGTGCCAGCAGCGCCGACAGGGCGAGGGGGGAGCTGTTTTTT
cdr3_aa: CASSADRARGELFF

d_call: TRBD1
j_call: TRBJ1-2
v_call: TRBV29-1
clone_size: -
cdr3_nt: TGCAGCGTAGGTCGGACAGGGGGAGCTGGCTACACCTTC
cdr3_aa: CSVGRTGGAGYTF

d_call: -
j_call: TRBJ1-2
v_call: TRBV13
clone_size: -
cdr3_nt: TGTGCCAGCAGGGGCGCCACCTCTGGCTATGGCTACACCTTC
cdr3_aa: CASRGATSGYGYTF

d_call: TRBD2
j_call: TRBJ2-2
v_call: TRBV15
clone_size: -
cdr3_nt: TGTGCCACCAGCAGGGGCGGGGGGAACACCGGGGAGCTGTTTTTT
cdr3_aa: CATSRGGGNTGELFF

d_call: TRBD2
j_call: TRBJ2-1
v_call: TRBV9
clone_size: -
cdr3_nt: TGTGCCAGCAGCGTAGAGCTAGCGGGGGCCCGGAATGAGCAGTTCTTC
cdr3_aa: CASSVELAGARNEQFF

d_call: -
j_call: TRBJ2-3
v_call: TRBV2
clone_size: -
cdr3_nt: TGTGCCAGCAGTGAAGGAGGGACACTGGGCACAGATACGCAGTATTTT
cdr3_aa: CASSEGGTLGTDTQYF

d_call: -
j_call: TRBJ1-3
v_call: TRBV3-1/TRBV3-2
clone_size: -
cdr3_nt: TGTGCCAGCAGCCGACAGAACAGCATCTCTGGAAACACCATATATTTT
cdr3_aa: CASSRQNSISGNTIYF

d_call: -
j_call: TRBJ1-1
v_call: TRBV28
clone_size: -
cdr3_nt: TGTGCCAGCAGCCCCGCAGGGTGGAACACTGAAGCTTTCTTT
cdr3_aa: CASSPAGWNTEAFF

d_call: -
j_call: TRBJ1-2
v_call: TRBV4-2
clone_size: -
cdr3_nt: TGTGCCAGCAGCCAAGATCAGGAGGCTAACTATGGCTACACCTTC
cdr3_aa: CASSQDQEANYGYTF

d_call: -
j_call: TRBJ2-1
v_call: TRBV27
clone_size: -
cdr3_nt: TGTGCCAGCAGTTTAAGGGGGTACAATGAGCAGTTCTTC
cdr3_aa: CASSLRGYNEQFF

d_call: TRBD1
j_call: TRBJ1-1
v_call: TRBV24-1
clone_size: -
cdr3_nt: TGTGCCACCAGTAGACAGGGAGGAGGCACTGAAGCTTTCTTT
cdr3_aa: CATSRQGGGTEAFF

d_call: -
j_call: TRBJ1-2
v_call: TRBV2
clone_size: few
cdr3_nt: TGTGCCAGCAGAAAGCTAGGCGTTTATGGCTACACCTTC
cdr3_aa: CASRKLGVYGYTF

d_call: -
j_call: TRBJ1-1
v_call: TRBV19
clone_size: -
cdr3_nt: TGTGCCAGTAGTATCTTGGGGGCGGCTTTCTTT
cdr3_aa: CASSILGAAFF

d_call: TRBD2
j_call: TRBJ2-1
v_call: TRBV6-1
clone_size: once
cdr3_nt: TGTGCCAGCAGTGTTCCGGGACTAGCGTCAACCTACAATGAGCAGTTCTTC
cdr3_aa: CASSVPGLASTYNEQFF

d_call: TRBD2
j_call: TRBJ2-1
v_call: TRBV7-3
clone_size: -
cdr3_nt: TGTGCCAGCAGCTTAGAGACTAGCGGCCTTTACAATGAGCAGTTCTTC
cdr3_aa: CASSLETSGLYNEQFF

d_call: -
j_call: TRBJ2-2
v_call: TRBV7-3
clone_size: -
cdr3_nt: TGTGCCAGCAGCTTAAATAGTCGGGTGAACACCGGGGAGCTGTTTTTT
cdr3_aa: CASSLNSRVNTGELFF

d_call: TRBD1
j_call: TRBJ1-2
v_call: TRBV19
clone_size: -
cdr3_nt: TGTGCCAGCGCCGAGACGAGGGACAGTCGTCTTGGCTACACCTTC
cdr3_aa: CASAETRDSRLGYTF

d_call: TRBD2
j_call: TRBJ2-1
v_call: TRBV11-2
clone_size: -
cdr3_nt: TGTGCCAGCAGCTTAGGTTTGCGGGAGCGCTCCTACAATGAGCAGTTCTTC
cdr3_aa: CASSLGLRERSYNEQFF

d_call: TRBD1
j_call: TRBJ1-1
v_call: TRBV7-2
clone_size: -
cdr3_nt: TGTGCCAGCAGCTTAGGGACAGGGCCTGAAGCTTTCTTT
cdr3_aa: CASSLGTGPEAFF

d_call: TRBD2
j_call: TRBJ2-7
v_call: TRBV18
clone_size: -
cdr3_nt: TGTGCCAGCTCGCGAGCGGGGCTGGACGAGCAGTACTTC
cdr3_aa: CASSRAGLDEQYF

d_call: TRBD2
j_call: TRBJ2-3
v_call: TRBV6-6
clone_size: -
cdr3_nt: TGTGCCAGCAGCAGGACTAGCGGGGGGGCTAGTACGCAGTATTTT
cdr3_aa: CASSRTSGGASTQYF

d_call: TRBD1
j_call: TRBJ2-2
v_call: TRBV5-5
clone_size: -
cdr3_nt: TGTGCCAGCAGCTTGGCCAGGGGACAGGGAAATGTTGGTCTTGGGGAGCTGTTTTTT
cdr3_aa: CASSLARGQGNVGLGELFF

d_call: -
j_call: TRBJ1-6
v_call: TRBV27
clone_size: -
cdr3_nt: TGTGCCAGCAGCGGGGTCTATAATTCACCCCTCCACTTT
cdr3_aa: CASSGVYNSPLHF

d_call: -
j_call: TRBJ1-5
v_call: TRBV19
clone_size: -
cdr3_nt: TGTGCCAGTAGGGACAGAGAAACTCAGCCCCAGCATTTT
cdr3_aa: CASRDRETQPQHF

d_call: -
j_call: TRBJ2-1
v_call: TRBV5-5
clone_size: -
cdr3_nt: TGTGCCAGCAGCTTGGAGGGCAAGGTGGGGCAGGGCGACAATGAGCAGTTCTTC
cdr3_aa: CASSLEGKVGQGDNEQFF

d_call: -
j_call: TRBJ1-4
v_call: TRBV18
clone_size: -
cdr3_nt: TGTGCCAGCTCAAAGGGGCAGTCTGCAACTAATGAAAAACTGTTTTTT
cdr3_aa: CASSKGQSATNEKLFF

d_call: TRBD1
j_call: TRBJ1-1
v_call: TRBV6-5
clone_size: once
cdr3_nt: TGTGCCAGCAGTTCGGGACAGCGGAACACTGAAGCTTTCTTT
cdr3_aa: CASSSGQRNTEAFF

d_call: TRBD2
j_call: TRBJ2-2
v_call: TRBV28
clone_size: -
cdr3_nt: TGTGCCAGCAGTCACCAGAGCGGGGGAACCGGGGAGCTGTTTTTT
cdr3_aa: CASSHQSGGTGELFF

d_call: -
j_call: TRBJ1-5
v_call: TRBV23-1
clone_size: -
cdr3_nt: TGCGCCAGCCGATGTACAGGGCTGGAGCAGCCCCAGCATTTT
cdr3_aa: CASRCTGLEQPQHF

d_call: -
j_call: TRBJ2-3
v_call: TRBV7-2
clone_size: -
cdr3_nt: TGTGCCAGCAGCTACACCTTCACAGATACGCAGTATTTT
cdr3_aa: CASSYTFTDTQYF

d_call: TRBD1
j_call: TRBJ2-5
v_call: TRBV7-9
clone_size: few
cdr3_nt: TGTGCCAGCAGCTATGGGACAGGGGGCGCCGGGGAGACCCAGTACTTC
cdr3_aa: CASSYGTGGAGETQYF

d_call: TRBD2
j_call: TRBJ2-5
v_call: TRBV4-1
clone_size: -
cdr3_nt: TGCGCCAGCAGCCGCCTAGCGGGGGGGCCGGAGACCCAGTACTTC
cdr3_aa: CASSRLAGGPETQYF

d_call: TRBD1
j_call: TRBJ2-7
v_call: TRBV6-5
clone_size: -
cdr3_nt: TGTGCCAGCAGTTATGGGACAGGGACCTACGAGCAGTACTTC
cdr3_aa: CASSYGTGTYEQYF

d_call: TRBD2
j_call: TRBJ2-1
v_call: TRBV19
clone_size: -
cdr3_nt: TGTGCCAGTAGTATCTTAGCGGGAGTCCCCCAGCAGTTCTTC
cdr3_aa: CASSILAGVPQQFF

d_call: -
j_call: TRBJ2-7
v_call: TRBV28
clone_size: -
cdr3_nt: TGTGCCAGCATGAGTTCCTACGAGCAGTACTTC
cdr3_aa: CASMSSYEQYF

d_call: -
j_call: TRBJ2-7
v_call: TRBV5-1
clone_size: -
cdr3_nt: TGCGCCAGCAGCTTGGTCAGTGGCTCCTACGAGCAGTACTTC
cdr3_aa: CASSLVSGSYEQYF

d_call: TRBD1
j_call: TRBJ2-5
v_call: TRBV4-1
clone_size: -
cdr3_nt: TGCGCCAGCAGCAGGGGGCCCCGGGAGACCCAGTACTTC
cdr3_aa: CASSRGPRETQYF

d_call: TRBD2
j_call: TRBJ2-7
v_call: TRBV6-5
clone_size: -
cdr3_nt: TGTGCCAGCAGTCGGACTAGCGGGAGCCGCGGGCAGTACTTC
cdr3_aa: CASSRTSGSRGQYF

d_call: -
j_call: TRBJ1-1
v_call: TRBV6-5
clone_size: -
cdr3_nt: TGTGCCAGCAGCCTACAGAGAATGAACACTGAAGCTTTCTTT
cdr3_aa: CASSLQRMNTEAFF

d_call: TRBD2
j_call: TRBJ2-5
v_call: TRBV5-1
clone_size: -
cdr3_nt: TGCGCCAGCTCCCCCCGGGGGGGGTCTGAGACCCAGTACTTC
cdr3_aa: CASSPRGGSETQYF

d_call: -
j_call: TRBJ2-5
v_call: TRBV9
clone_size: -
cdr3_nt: TGTGCCAGCAGCGTCAGAGACAGGTACCAAGAGACCCAGTACTTC
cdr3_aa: CASSVRDRYQETQYF

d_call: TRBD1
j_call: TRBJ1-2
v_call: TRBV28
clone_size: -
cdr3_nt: TGTGCCAGCAGTTTGGCGGACAGGGGGCCTTATGGCTACACCTTC
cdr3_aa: CASSLADRGPYGYTF

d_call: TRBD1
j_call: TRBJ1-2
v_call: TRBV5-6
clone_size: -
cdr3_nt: TGTGCCAGCGGACAGGGGTATGGCTACACCTTC
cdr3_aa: CASGQGYGYTF

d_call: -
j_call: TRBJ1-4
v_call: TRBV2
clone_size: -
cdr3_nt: TGTGCCAGCGGACCAGAGGTAGGGGAAGAAAAACTGTTTTTT
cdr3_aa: CASGPEVGEEKLFF

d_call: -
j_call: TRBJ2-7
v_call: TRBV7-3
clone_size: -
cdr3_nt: TGTGCCAGCAGCTCCCCGCGGCGGGATACCTCTTACGAGCAGTACTTC
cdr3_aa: CASSSPRRDTSYEQYF

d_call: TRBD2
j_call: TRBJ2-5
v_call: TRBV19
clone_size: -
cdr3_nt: TGTGCCAGTAGTATAGGGCGGGGGGGCCAGAAGACCCAGTACTTC
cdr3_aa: CASSIGRGGQKTQYF